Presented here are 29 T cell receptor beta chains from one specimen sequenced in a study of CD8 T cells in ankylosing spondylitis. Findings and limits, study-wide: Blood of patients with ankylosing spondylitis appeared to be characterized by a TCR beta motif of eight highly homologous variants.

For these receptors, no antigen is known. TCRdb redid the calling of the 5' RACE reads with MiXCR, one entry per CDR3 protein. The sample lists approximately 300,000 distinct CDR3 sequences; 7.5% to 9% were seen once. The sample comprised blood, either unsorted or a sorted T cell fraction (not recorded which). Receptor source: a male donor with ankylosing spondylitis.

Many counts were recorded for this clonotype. CDR3 in DNA: TGTGCCAGCAGCTTAGGCGTCAGACAGCCCCAGCATTTT. It yields the protein CASSLGVRQPQHF. The V call is TRBV7-2, the J call TRBJ1-5; D is uncertain. The CDR3 is made up of 13 amino acids. V was pared by 1 base and J by 7 bases, with 8 bases between. Germline assignment: CDR1 SGHTA and CDR2 FQGNSA.

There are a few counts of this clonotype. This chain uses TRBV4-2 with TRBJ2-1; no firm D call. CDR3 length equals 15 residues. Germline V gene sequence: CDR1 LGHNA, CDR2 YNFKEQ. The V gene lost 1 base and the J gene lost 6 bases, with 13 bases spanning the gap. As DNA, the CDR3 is TGTGCCAGCAGCCAAGCTACAAGGCAATTCAATGAGCAGTTCTTC. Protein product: CASSQATRQFNEQFF.

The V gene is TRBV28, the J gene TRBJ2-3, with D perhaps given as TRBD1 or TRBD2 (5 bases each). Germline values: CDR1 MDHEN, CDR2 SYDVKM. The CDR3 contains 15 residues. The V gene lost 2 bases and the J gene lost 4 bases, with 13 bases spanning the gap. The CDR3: CASSLGLQGADTQYF. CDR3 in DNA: TGTGCCAGCAGTTTAGGACTCCAGGGCGCAGATACGCAGTATTTT.

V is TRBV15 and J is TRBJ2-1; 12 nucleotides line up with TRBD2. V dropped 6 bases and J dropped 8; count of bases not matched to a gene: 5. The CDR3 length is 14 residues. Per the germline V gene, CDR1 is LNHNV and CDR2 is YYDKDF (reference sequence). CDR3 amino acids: CATRTTSGSYEQFF. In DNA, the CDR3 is TGTGCCACCAGGACGACTAGCGGGAGCTATGAGCAGTTCTTC.

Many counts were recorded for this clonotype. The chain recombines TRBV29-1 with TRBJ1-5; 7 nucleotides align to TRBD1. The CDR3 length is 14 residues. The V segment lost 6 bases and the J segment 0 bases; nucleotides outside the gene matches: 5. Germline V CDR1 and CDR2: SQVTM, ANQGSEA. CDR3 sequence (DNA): TGCAGCGTGCTCCAGGGGGATAGCAATCAGCCCCAGCATTTT. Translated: CSVLQGDSNQPQHF.

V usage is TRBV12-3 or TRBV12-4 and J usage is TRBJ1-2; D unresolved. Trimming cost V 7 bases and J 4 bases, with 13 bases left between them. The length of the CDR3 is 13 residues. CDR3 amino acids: CASTTFRSYGYTF. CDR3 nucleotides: TGTGCCAGCACCACGTTCCGGAGCTATGGCTACACCTTC.

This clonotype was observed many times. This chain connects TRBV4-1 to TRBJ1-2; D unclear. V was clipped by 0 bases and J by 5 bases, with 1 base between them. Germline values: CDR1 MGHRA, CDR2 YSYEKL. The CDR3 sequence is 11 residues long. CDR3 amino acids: CASSQEYGYTF. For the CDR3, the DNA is TGCGCCAGCAGCCAAGAGTATGGCTACACCTTC.

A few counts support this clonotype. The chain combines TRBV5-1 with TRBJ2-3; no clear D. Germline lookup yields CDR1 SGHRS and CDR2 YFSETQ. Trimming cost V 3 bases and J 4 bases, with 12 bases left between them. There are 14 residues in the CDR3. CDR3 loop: CASSWTDSSDTQYF. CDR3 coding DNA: TGCGCCAGCAGCTGGACGGATTCATCAGATACGCAGTATTTT. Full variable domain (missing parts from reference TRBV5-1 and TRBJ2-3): KAGVTQTPRYLIKTRGQQVTLSCSPISGHRSVSWYQQTPGQGLQFLFEYFSETQRNKGNFPGRFSGRQFSNSRSEMNVSTLELGDSALYLCASSWTDSSDTQYFGPGTRLTVL.

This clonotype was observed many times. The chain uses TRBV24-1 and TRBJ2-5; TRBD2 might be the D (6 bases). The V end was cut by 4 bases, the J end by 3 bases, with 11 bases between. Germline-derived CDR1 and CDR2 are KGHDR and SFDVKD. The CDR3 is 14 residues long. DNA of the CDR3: TGTGCCACCAGTGAGGGGGGAGTGGAAGAGACCCAGTACTTC. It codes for CATSEGGVEETQYF.

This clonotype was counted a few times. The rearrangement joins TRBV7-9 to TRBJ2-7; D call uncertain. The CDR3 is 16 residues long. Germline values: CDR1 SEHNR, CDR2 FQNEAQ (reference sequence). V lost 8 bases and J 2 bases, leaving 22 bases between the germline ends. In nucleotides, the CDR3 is TGTGCCAGCGGTACCGACCGTGGCCCCGGTCCCTACGAGCAGTACTTC. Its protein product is CASGTDRGPGPYEQYF.

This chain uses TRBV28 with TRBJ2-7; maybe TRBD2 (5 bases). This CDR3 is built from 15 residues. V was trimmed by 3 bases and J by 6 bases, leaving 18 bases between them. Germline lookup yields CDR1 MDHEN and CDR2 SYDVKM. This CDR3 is CASSFPRRGSGEQYF. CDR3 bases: TGTGCCAGCAGTTTCCCCCGTAGAGGGTCTGGCGAGCAGTACTTC.

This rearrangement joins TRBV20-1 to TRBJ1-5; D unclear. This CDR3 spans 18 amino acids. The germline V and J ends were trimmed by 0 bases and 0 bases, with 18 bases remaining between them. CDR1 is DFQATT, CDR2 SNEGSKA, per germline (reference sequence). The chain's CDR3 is CSARDQFWAPVSNQPQHF. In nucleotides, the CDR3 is TGCAGTGCTAGAGATCAATTCTGGGCTCCGGTTAGCAATCAGCCCCAGCATTTT.

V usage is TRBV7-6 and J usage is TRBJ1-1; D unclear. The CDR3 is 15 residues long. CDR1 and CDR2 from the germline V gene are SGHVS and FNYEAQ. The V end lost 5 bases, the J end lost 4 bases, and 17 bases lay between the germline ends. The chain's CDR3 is CASSPATPQITEAFF. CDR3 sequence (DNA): TGTGCCAGCAGCCCAGCGACCCCTCAAATCACTGAAGCTTTCTTT.

The CDR3 spells CSVVPVLDEAFF. CDR3 sequence (DNA): TGCAGCGTTGTTCCGGTTCTGGATGAAGCTTTCTTT. This chain links TRBV29-1 with TRBJ1-1; D is ambiguous. Germline V gene data show CDR1 as SQVTM and CDR2 as ANQGSEA. There are 12 residues in the CDR3. V was clipped by 4 bases and J by 7 bases, with 13 bases between them.

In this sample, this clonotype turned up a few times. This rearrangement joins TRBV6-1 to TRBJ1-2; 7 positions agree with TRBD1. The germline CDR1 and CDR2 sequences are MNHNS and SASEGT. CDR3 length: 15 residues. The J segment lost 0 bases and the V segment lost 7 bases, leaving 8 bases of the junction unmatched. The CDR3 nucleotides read TGTGCCAGCATCTTAGACAGGGCTGCTAACTATGGCTACACCTTC. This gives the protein CASILDRAANYGYTF.

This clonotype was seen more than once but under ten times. Written as DNA, the CDR3 is TGCGCCAGCAGCCCCCGCCCGGACAGGGAAATCGAGTCTGGCAATCAGCCCCAGCATTTT. It yields the protein CASSPRPDREIESGNQPQHF. The chain recombines TRBV4-1 with TRBJ1-5, with TRBD1 matching 8 bases. The trim removed 4 bases at V and 2 bases at J, leaving 19 bases unmatched. CDR3 size: 20 residues. Germline V gene lookup returns CDR1 MGHRA and CDR2 YSYEKL.

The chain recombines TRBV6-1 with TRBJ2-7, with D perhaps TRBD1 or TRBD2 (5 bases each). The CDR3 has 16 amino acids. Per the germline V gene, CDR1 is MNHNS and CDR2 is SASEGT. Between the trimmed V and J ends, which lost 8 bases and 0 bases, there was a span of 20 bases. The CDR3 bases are TGTGCCAGCTCGGGGTGGGACCGCATTAACTCCTACGAGCAGTACTTC. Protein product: CASSGWDRINSYEQYF.

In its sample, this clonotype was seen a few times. The CDR3 coding sequence is TGCAGTGCTGGATTGGGACAGATCTCTGGGGCCAACGTCCTGACTTTC. Amino acid sequence: CSAGLGQISGANVLTF. This chain connects TRBV20-1 to TRBJ2-6, with TRBD1 identical over 7 bases. Germline assignment: CDR1 DFQATT and CDR2 SNEGSKA (reference sequence). This CDR3 is built from 16 residues. J gave up 0 bases and V 5 bases, and 7 bases lay outside the gene matches.

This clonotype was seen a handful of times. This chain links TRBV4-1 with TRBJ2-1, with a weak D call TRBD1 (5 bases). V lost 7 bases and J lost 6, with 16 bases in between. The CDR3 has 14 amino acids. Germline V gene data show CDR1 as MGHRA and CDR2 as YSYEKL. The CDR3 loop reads CASTLRQGGNEQFF. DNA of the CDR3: TGCGCCAGCACCCTCCGGCAGGGTGGCAATGAGCAGTTCTTC.

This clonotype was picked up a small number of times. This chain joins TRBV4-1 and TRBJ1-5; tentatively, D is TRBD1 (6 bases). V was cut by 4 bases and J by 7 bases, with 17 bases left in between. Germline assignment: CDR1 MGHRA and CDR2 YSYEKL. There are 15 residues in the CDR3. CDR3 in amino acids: CASSRRAGERQPQHF. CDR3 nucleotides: TGCGCCAGCAGCCGAAGGGCAGGGGAGAGACAGCCCCAGCATTTT.

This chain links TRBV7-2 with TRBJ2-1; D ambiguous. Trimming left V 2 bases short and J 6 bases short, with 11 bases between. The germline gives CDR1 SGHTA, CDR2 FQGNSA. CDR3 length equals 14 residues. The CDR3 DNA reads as TGTGCCAGCAGCTTAAGACTGGGTATCAATGAGCAGTTCTTC. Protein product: CASSLRLGINEQFF.

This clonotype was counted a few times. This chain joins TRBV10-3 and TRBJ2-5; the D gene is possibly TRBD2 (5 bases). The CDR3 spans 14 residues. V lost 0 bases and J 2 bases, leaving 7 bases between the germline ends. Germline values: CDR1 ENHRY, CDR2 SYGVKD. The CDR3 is CAISESKRQETQYF. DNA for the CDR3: TGTGCCATCAGTGAGTCGAAGCGGCAAGAGACCCAGTACTTC.

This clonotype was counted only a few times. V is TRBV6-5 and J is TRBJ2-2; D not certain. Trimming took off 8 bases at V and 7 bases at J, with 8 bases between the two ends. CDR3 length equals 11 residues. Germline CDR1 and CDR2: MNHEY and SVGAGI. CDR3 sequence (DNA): TGTGCCAGCTCAACTCGCGGGGAGCTGTTTTTT. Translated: CASSTRGELFF.

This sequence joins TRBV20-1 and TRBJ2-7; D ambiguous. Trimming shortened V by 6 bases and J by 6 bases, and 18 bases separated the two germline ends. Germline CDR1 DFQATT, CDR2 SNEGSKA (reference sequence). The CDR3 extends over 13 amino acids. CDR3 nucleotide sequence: TGCAGTGCCCTCCCGGATGGTCGTCGCGAGCAGTACTTC. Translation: CSALPDGRREQYF.

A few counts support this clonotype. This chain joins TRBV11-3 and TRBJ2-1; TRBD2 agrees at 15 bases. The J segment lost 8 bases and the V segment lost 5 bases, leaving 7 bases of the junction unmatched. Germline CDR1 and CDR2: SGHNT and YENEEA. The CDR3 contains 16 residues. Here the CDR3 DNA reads TGTGCCAGCAGCGCCGGGACTAGCGGGAGGAACTATGAGCAGTTCTTC. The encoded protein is CASSAGTSGRNYEQFF.

CDR3 in DNA: TGTGCCAGCAGCTTAAGTGGCGGATACTCCTACGAGCAGTACTTC. The encoded protein is CASSLSGGYSYEQYF. The rearrangement links TRBV7-9 to TRBJ2-7; D unresolved. CDR3 length: 15 amino acids. Germline CDR1 is SEHNR and CDR2 is FQNEAQ (reference sequence). V dropped 2 bases and J dropped 0 bases, with 11 bases sitting between them. The full variable domain, rest sourced from reference TRBV7-9 and TRBJ2-7, is DTGVSQNPRHKITKRGQNVTFRCDPISEHNRLYWYRQTLGQGPEFLTYFQNEAQLEKSRLLSDRFSAERPKGSFSTLEIQRTEQGDSAMYLCASSLSGGYSYEQYFGPGTRLTVT.

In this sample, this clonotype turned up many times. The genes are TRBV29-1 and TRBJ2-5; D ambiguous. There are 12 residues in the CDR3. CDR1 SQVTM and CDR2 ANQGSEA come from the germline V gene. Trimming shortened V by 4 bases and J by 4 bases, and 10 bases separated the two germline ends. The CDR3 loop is CSVGSSSETQYF. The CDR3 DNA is TGCAGCGTTGGTAGTAGCTCAGAGACCCAGTACTTC. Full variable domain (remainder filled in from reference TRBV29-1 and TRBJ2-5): SAVISQKPSRDICQRGTSLTIQCQVDSQVTMMFWYRQQPGQSLTLIATANQGSEATYESGFVIDKFPISRPNLTFSTLTVSNMSPEDSSIYLCSVGSSSETQYFGPGTRLLVL.

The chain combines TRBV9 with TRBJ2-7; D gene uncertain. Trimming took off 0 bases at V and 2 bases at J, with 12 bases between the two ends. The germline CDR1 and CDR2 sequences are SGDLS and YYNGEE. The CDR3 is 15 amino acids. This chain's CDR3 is CASSVGVANPYEQYF. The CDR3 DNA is TGTGCCAGCAGCGTAGGGGTAGCAAATCCCTACGAGCAGTACTTC.

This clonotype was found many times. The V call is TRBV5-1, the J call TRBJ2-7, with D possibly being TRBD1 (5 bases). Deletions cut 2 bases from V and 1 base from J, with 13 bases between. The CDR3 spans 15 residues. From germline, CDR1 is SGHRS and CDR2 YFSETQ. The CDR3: CASSFGFDSSYEQYF. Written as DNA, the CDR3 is TGCGCCAGCAGCTTTGGTTTCGACAGTTCCTACGAGCAGTACTTC.